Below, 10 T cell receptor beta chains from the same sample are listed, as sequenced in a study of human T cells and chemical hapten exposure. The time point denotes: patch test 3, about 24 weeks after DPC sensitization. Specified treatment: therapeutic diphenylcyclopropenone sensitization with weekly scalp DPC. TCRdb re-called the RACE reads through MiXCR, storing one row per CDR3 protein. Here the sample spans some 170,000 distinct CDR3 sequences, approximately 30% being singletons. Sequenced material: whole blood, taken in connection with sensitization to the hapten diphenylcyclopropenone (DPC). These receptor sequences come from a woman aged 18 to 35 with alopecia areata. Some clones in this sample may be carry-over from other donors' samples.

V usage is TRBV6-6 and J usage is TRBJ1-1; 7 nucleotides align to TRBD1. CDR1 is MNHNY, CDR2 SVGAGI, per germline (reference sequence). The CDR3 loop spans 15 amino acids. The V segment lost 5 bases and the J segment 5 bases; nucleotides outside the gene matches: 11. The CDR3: CASSVKQGSGTEAFF. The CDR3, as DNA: TGTGCCAGCAGTGTAAAACAGGGGTCGGGAACTGAAGCTTTCTTT.

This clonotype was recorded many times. CDR3 residues: CASSRGSSYEQYF. In nucleotides, the CDR3 is TGTGCCAGCTCCCGCGGGAGCTCCTACGAGCAGTACTTC. The gene calls are TRBV9 and TRBJ2-7; 7 nucleotides align to TRBD2. CDR1 is SGDLS, CDR2 YYNGEE, per germline. Losses at the gene ends were 7 bases for V and 0 bases for J; bases not matched to a gene: 4. This CDR3 comprises 13 residues.

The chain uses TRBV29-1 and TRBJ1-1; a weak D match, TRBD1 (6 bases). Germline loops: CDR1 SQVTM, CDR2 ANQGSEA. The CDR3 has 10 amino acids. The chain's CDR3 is CRKGGTEAFF. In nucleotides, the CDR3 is TGCAGAAAAGGGGGCACTGAAGCTTTCTTT.

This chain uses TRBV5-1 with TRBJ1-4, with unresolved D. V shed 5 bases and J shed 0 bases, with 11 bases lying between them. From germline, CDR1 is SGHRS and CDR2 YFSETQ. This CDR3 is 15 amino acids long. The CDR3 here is CASRPRVATNEKLFF. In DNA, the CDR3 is TGCGCCAGCAGACCTCGAGTTGCAACTAATGAAAAACTGTTTTTT.

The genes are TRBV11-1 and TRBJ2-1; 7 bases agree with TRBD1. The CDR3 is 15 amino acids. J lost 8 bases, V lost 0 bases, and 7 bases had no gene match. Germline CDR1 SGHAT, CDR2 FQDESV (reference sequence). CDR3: CASSLAGDRVHEQFF. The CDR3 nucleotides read TGTGCCAGCAGCTTAGCTGGCGACAGGGTACATGAGCAGTTCTTC.

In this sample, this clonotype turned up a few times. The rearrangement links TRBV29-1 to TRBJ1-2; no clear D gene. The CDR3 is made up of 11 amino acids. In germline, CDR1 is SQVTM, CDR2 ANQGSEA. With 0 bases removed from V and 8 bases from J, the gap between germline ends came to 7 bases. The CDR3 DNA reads TGCAGCGTTGAAGAACCCCGGGGCTACACCTTC. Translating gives CSVEEPRGYTF.

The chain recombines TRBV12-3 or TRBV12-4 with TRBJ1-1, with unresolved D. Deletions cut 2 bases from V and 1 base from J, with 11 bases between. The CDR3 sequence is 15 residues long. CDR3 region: CASSLTSGANTEAFF. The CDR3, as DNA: TGTGCCAGCAGTTTAACTTCCGGCGCGAACACTGAAGCTTTCTTT.

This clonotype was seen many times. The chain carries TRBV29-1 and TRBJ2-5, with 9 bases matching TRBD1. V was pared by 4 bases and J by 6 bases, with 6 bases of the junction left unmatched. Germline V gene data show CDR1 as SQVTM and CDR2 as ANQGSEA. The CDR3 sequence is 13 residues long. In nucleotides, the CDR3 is TGCAGCGTTGCCAGGACAGGGGAAAAGACCCAGTACTTC. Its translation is CSVARTGEKTQYF.

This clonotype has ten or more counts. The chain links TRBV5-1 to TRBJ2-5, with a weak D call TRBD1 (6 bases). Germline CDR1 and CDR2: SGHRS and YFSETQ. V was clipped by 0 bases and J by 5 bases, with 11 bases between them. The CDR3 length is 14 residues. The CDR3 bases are TGCGCCAGCAGCTTGGGACAGGTGGGCGAGACCCAGTACTTC. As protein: CASSLGQVGETQYF.

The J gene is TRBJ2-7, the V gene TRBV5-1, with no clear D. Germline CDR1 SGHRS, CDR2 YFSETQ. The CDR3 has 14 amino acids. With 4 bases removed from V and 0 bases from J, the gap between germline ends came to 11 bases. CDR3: CASSISVTSYEQYF. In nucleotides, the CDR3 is TGCGCCAGCAGCATTTCAGTAACCTCCTACGAGCAGTACTTC.